This TCR beta chain was retrieved from a study of blood T cell repertoires in COVID-19. Study overall: There were acute and convalescent COVID-19 samples, and they came from the United States, Italy and Spain.

The CDR3 extends over 15 amino acids. Germline assignment: CDR1 SGHKS and CDR2 YYEKEE (reference sequence). Trimming stripped 0 bases from V and 8 bases from J, with 14 bases between. As to this clone: This same CDR3 is encoded by further DNA sequences in the sample.

Original analysis: How many nucleated cells were present was estimated from reference gene primer amplification. Libraries were prepared by immunoSEQ multiplex PCR; TCRdb keeps only in-frame clonotypes and omits some of them. D and trimming come from the DNA, and the V and J calls and clone size come from that table. The data show 85,000 to 130,000 clones, with about 70% seen just once and roughly 0.86% held by the top ten. Sequenced input: peripheral blood. The TCR originated in a human donor with acute or convalescent COVID-19. The donor label of this sample is uncertain. V gene TRBV5-5 combines with J gene TRBJ2-2; D is ambiguous. CDR3 in amino acids: CASSLAASQTGELFF. The CDR3 region has the DNA TGTGCCAGCAGCTTGGCCGCCTCCCAGACTGGGGAGCTGTTTTTT.